The subject of this entry is one TCR beta chain. The sample comes from a study of blood T cell repertoires in COVID-19. Trimming removed 7 bases from V and 8 bases from J, with 17 bases in between. Germline-derived CDR1 and CDR2 are SNHLY and FYNNEI. The CDR3 has 14 amino acids. The data were produced by immunoSEQ multiplex PCR, yet TCRdb's version contains in-frame clones alone and is incomplete. The sample includes 130,000 or so clones, approximately 84% of them seen just once. The origin of this receptor is a woman in her sixties or seventies with acute or convalescent COVID-19. The chain employs TRBV2 and TRBJ1-4; D possibly corresponds to TRBD1 (5 bases). The sequencing sample was made of peripheral blood. The CDR3 sequence: CASTDYGRGEKLFF. The DNA for the CDR3 is TGTGCCAGCACTGACTACGGGAGGGGAGAAAAACTGTTTTTT.